This T cell receptor beta chain was captured in a study of T-cell reconstitution after alpha-beta-depleted transplantation in children. The germline CDR1 and CDR2 sequences are PRHDT and FYEKMQ (reference sequence). CDR3 length: 15 residues. V was shortened by 1 base and J by 3 bases, with 9 bases between the two germline ends. This sample's TCRbeta library carried unique molecular identifier barcodes. TCRdb re-called the PCR reads through MiXCR, storing one row per CDR3 protein. The repertoire holds around 500,000 distinct CDR3 sequences, with around 13% as singletons. This clonotype was detected only a few times.

The chain links TRBV13 to TRBJ1-4; D may be TRBD1 (5 bases). The sample in question was PBMCs from the stem cell graft donor, obtained from the stem cell graft. This receptor was identified in a human donor who donated a stem cell graft to a child with combined immunodeficiency. The CDR3 protein is CASSLVGGPNEKLFF. DNA for the CDR3: TGTGCCAGCAGCTTAGTCGGGGGACCTAATGAAAAACTGTTTTTT.